Detailed here is one T cell receptor beta chain. Antigen: not known. The CDR3 has 13 residues. The germline CDR1 and CDR2 sequences are MNHEY and SVGAGI. V lost 7 bases and J lost 6, with 12 bases in between. This entry is derived from a study of T cell responses to AZD1222 COVID-19 vaccine. General observations from the study: Spike-specific TCR breadth and depth rose after two AZD1222 doses. Repertoires were collected only later (after the peak T cell response had occurred). Baseline serostatus was positive in only a handful of AZD1222 recipients. Females made up more of the donors, who were largely white British, and clonal diversity may have come out too low.

The data were produced by immunoSEQ multiplex PCR, yet TCRdb's version contains in-frame clones alone and is incomplete. The sample contains some 100,000 clones, 87% of which appear only once. Sequencing was performed on peripheral blood, taken on day 0 of AZD1222 vaccination. The TCR was taken from an adult in good health. This chain connects TRBV6-5 to TRBJ2-2, with D unclear. CDR3 amino acids: CASTPRWAGELFF. Written as DNA, the CDR3 is TGTGCCAGCACCCCGCGGTGGGCCGGGGAGCTGTTTTTT.